A single sample gave rise to the 20 T cell receptor beta chains below, sequenced in a study of T cells in Graves' hyperthyroidism and ophthalmopathy. The investigators amplified TCR beta CDR3 regions from RNA transcripts. First-round RT-PCR of the TCR CDR3 relied on the HTBI primer set. TCRdb reprocessed the multiplex PCR reads with MiXCR, giving one entry per CDR3 protein. The sample holds hundreds of thousands of distinct CDR3 sequences, 15% to 20% seen once. Sequencing used blood. All receptors derive from a woman in her 30s with Graves' hyperthyroidism.

In this sample, this clonotype turned up many times. V is TRBV3-1 and J is TRBJ2-2; D is undetermined. Germline CDR1 and CDR2: LGHDT and YNNKEL (reference sequence). The CDR3 consists of 15 residues. V was shortened by 4 bases and J by 5 bases, with 14 bases between the two germline ends. CDR3 nucleotide sequence: TGTGCCAGCAGCCCTCCCAGCAGACGTACCGGGGAGCTGTTTTTT. This gives the protein CASSPPSRRTGELFF.

The chain uses TRBV7-2 and TRBJ2-5; D is possibly TRBD1 (6 bases). V was clipped by 8 bases and J by 2 bases, with 15 bases between them. Germline-derived CDR1 and CDR2 are SGHTA and FQGNSA. This CDR3 has 14 residues. The CDR3 sequence is CASGPRTDQETQYF. In nucleotides, the CDR3 is TGTGCCAGCGGCCCAAGGACAGATCAAGAGACCCAGTACTTC.

This clonotype occurred many times. This sequence joins TRBV5-1 and TRBJ1-1; 8 bases are shared with TRBD1. The CDR3 is 15 amino acids. The V segment lost 4 bases and the J segment 7 bases; nucleotides outside the gene matches: 12. The V gene's germline CDR1 is SGHRS and CDR2 YFSETQ. CDR3 sequence (DNA): TGCGCCAGCAGCCCCAAGGGACAGGAGGAGAGTGAAGCTTTCTTT. It yields the protein CASSPKGQEESEAFF.

This clonotype showed up many times. The rearrangement links TRBV3-1 to TRBJ1-2; perhaps TRBD1 as D (5 bases). CDR1 and CDR2 (germline): LGHDT, YNNKEL (reference sequence). Trimming removed 2 bases at V and 5 bases at J, with 15 bases between. This CDR3 region has 15 residues. CDR3 sequence reads: CASSQSFGTAYGYTF. The CDR3 coding sequence is TGTGCCAGCAGCCAAAGTTTCGGGACCGCTTATGGCTACACCTTC.

The genes are TRBV5-6 and TRBJ2-1; 12 positions match TRBD2. The germline gives CDR1 SGHDT, CDR2 YYEEEE. Trimming cost V 6 bases and J 0 bases; bases outside gene matches: 7. The CDR3 runs to 17 residues. CDR3 sequence (DNA): TGTGCCAGCACGTCGGGACTAGCGGGCGTCTCCTACAATGAGCAGTTCTTC. Protein product: CASTSGLAGVSYNEQFF.

This clonotype was counted at least ten times. The chain links TRBV6-1 to TRBJ2-1; D is unresolved. Per the germline V gene, CDR1 is MNHNS and CDR2 is SASEGT. The CDR3 loop spans 12 amino acids. V was cut by 5 bases and J by 10 bases, with 12 bases left in between. The CDR3, as DNA: TGTGCCAGCAGTCACATTGGACGGGAGCAGTTCTTC. This gives the protein CASSHIGREQFF.

This clonotype was seen repeatedly, ten times or more. The V and J genes are TRBV12-3 or TRBV12-4 and TRBJ2-1; D possibly corresponds to TRBD2 (5 bases). The CDR3 has 14 residues. Trimming shortened V by 5 bases and J by 12 bases, and 20 bases separated the two germline ends. This CDR3 is CASSLERTSSGQFF. The CDR3 bases are TGTGCCAGCAGTCTAGAGAGGACTTCTAGTGGGCAGTTCTTC.

In this sample, this clonotype turned up many times. The chain couples TRBV27 to TRBJ1-4, with TRBD1 as a possible D gene (5 bases). CDR3 length equals 18 residues. CDR1 is MNHEY and CDR2 is SMNVEV in the germline V gene (reference sequence). The V end lost 0 bases, the J end lost 0 bases, and 14 bases lay between the germline ends. The CDR3 DNA reads TGTGCCAGCAGTTTATCCGGGTGGGGGACCGCAACTAATGAAAAACTGTTTTTT. Protein sequence: CASSLSGWGTATNEKLFF.

This clonotype was observed many times. This rearrangement joins TRBV2 to TRBJ1-2, with 7 bases that match TRBD1. The CDR3 is 13 residues long. The germline V gene has CDR1 SNHLY and CDR2 FYNNEI. V was clipped by 4 bases and J by 8 bases; unmatched bases: 7. The chain's CDR3 is CASSVTQGSGYTF. The CDR3 coding sequence is TGTGCCAGCAGTGTAACACAGGGGTCGGGCTACACCTTC.

J is TRBJ2-7 and V is TRBV28, with 7 bases fitting TRBD1. This CDR3 contains 14 residues. Trimming cost V 6 bases and J 3 bases; bases outside gene matches: 8. Germline CDR1 MDHEN, CDR2 SYDVKM. Written as DNA, the CDR3 is TGTGCCAGCAGCCAAGTGGGACAGCTCTACGAGCAGTACTTC. Translated, it gives CASSQVGQLYEQYF. Filled out from reference TRBV28 and TRBJ2-7, the complete variable domain reads DVKVTQSSRYLVKRTGEKVFLECVQDMDHENMFWYRQDPGLGLRLIYFSYDVKMKEKGDIPEGYSVSREKKERFSLILESASTNQTSMYLCASSQVGQLYEQYFGPGTRLTVT.

The rearrangement links TRBV7-9 to TRBJ2-5; D is possibly TRBD2 (6 bases). This CDR3 region has 14 residues. Germline CDR1 and CDR2: SEHNR and FQNEAQ (reference sequence). Deletions cut 5 bases from V and 5 bases from J, with 15 bases between. The CDR3 nucleotides are TGTGCCAGCAGCCCCCGGAGGGAGATGGAGACCCAGTACTTC. Encoded protein: CASSPRREMETQYF.

This clonotype has more than one count but fewer than ten. The chain has TRBV5-6 and TRBJ2-4, with 9 nucleotides matching TRBD1. This CDR3 contains 14 residues. Losses at the gene ends were 5 bases for V and 7 bases for J; bases not matched to a gene: 7. Germline V gene sequence: CDR1 SGHDT, CDR2 YYEEEE. CDR3 sequence reads: CASSLQGARNIQYF. The CDR3, as DNA: TGTGCCAGCAGTCTACAGGGGGCGCGCAACATTCAGTACTTC.

At least ten counts were recorded for this clonotype. CDR3 in amino acids: CASSPGLAGANTGELFF. DNA of the CDR3: TGTGCCAGCAGCCCCGGACTAGCGGGAGCGAACACCGGGGAGCTGTTTTTT. The genes are TRBV28 and TRBJ2-2, with 13 bases aligning to TRBD2. Trimming removed 6 bases from V and 0 bases from J; junction bases left unmatched: 4. This CDR3 contains 17 residues. CDR1 and CDR2 from the germline V gene are MDHEN and SYDVKM.

The chain uses TRBV6-2 or TRBV6-3 and TRBJ1-2; D remains unclear. The V gene's germline CDR1 is MNHEY and CDR2 SVGEGT. This CDR3 has 13 amino acids. Trimming cost V 2 bases and J 4 bases, with 8 bases left between them. CDR3 in DNA: TGTGCCAGCAGTTACCCGGCAGCCTATGGCTACACCTTC. It specifies CASSYPAAYGYTF.

The V and J genes are TRBV14 and TRBJ2-1, with TRBD2 matching 10 bases. V lost 0 bases to trimming and J lost 4 bases; unmatched junction nucleotides: 12. Germline lookup yields CDR1 SGHDN and CDR2 FVKESK. CDR3 length equals 19 residues. Here the CDR3 reads CASSQDYWASGGKYNEQFF. The CDR3 bases are TGTGCCAGCAGCCAAGATTATTGGGCTAGCGGGGGAAAATACAATGAGCAGTTCTTC.

In regard to this clonotype: One end of the junction fails to match germline, which may point to a read error. The CDR3 bases are TGTGCTAGCAGCCTTAGCTGGCAGCCCACCGGGGAGCTGTTTTTT. Its protein product is CASSLSWQPTGELFF. This chain uses TRBV7-7 with TRBJ2-2; no clear D gene. The CDR3 totals 15 residues. Germline-derived CDR1 and CDR2 are SSHAT and FNYEAQ (reference sequence). Based on the CDR3 plus reference TRBV7-7 and TRBJ2-2, the full variable domain is GAGVSQSPRYKVTKRGQDVTLRCDPISSHATLYWYQQALGQGPEFLTYFNYEAQPDKSGLPSDRFSAERPEGSISTLTIQRTEQRDSAMYRCASSLSWQPTGELFFGEGSRLTVL.

This clonotype was observed at least ten times. J is TRBJ2-1 and V is TRBV27; D assignment may be TRBD1 or TRBD2 (6 bases each). The CDR3 has 13 residues. Trimming took 7 bases from V and 8 from J, leaving 15 bases between them. The germline V gene has CDR1 MNHEY and CDR2 SMNVEV (reference sequence). The CDR3 spells CASMGGPGDEQFF. The CDR3 region has the DNA TGTGCCAGCATGGGAGGCCCAGGGGATGAGCAGTTCTTC.

This clonotype was detected ten times or more. The chain has TRBV20-1 and TRBJ2-4; D unclear. The CDR3 sequence is 14 residues long. The germline gives CDR1 DFQATT, CDR2 SNEGSKA (reference sequence). V was cut by 6 bases and J by 0 bases, with 12 bases left in between. The CDR3 bases are TGCAGTGCCCCGACTGGTCTAGCCAAAAACATTCAGTACTTC. Its protein is CSAPTGLAKNIQYF.

About this clonotype itself: A clone one base away is much larger, so this may be a read error. V and J are TRBV11-2 and TRBJ1-3, with no clear D. The CDR3 runs to 14 residues. CDR1 is SGHAT, CDR2 FQNNGV, per germline. The CDR3 DNA reads as TGTGCCAGCAGCTTGCGTCTCAGGTGGAACATCATATATTTT. Its protein product is CASSLRLRWNIIYF.

This clonotype was observed a few times. The chain carries TRBV6-1 and TRBJ2-3; possibly TRBD1 or TRBD2 for D (5 bases each). Trimming cost V 5 bases and J 1 base, with 13 bases left between them. This CDR3 spans 15 amino acids. CDR1 is MNHNS, CDR2 SASEGT, per germline. The CDR3 reads CASSPGTARTDTQYF. The CDR3 DNA reads as TGTGCCAGCAGTCCCGGGACGGCCCGCACAGATACGCAGTATTTT.